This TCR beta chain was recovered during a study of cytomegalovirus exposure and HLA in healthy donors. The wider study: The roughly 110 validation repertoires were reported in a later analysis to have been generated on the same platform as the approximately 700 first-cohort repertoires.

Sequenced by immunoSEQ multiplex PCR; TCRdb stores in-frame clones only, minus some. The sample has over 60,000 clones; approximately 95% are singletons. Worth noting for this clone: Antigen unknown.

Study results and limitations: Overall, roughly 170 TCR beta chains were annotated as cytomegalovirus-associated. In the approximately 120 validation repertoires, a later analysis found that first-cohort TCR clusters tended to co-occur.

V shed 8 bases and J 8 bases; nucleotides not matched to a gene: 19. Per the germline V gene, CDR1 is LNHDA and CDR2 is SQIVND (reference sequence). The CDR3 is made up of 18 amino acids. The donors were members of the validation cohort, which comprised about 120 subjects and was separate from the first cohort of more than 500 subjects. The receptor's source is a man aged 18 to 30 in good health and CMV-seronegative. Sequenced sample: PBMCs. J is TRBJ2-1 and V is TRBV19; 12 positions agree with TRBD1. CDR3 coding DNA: TGTGCCAGTCATAAGGGACAGGGGGCGCGAGATTTTGTAGATGAGCAGTTCTTC. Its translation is CASHKGQGARDFVDEQFF.